This T cell receptor beta chain was sequenced during a study of T cell repertoires in cytomegalovirus infection. Notes on the study in general: The study identified carriers of CMV plus the relevant HLA from cumulative public TCR beta family frequency.

MiXCR was run by TCRdb on the reads, yielding one entry per CDR3 protein. Of about 830,000 distinct CDR3 sequences listed, approximately 32% were seen once; the top ten hold around an eighth. After removal of 6 bases from V and 4 bases from J, the junction contained 8 bases not matched to a gene. The length of the CDR3 is 14 residues. The V gene's germline CDR1 is MNHEY and CDR2 SVGAGI. Points on this clonotype: Its target is unknown.

The material sequenced was cultured CD8+ T cells from PBMCs, taken from culture after CMV antigen stimulation. This receptor was taken from a human donor in good health (CMV status not recorded). Some clones in this sample may be carry-over from other donors' samples. The chain uses TRBV6-5 and TRBJ1-2, with 7 bases identical to TRBD1. Written as DNA, the CDR3 is TGTGCCAGCAGCCTGGGACAGTCTACCTATGGCTACACCTTC. Translating gives CASSLGQSTYGYTF.